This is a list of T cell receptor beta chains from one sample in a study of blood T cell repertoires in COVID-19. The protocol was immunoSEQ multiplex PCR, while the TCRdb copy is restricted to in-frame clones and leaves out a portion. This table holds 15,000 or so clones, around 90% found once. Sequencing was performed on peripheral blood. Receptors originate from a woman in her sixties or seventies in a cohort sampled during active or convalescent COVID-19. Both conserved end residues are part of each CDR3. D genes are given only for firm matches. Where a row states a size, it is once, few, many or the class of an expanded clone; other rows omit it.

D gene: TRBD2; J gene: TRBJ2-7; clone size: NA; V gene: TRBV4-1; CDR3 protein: CASSRTPSGEYEQYF; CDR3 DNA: TGCGCCAGCAGCCGAACCCCCAGCGGGGAATACGAGCAGTACTTC
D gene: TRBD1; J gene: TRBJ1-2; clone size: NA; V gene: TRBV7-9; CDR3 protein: CASSRSRDREWDGYTF; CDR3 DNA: TGTGCCAGCAGCAGATCCCGCGACAGGGAGTGGGATGGCTACACCTTC
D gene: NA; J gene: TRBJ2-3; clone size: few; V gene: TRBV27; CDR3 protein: CASSLGGGRTDTQYF; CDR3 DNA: TGTGCCAGCAGTTTAGGCGGGGGCCGCACAGATACGCAGTATTTT
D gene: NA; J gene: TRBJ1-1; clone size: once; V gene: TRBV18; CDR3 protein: CASSPRLTGITEAFF; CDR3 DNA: TGTGCCAGCTCACCGCGGCTAACAGGGATCACTGAAGCTTTCTTT
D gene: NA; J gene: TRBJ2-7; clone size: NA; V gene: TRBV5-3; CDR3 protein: CARSLAVGRVSYEQYF; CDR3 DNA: TGTGCCAGAAGCTTGGCCGTGGGCAGGGTCTCCTACGAGCAGTACTTC
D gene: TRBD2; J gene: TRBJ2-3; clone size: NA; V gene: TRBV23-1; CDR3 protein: CASRFTSGGAFETDTQYF; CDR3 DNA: TGCGCCAGCAGATTTACTAGCGGGGGGGCCTTTGAGACAGATACGCAGTATTTT
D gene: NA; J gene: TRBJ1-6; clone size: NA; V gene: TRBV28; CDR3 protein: CASSLQAGWSPLHF; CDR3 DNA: TGTGCCAGCAGTTTACAGGCCGGATGGTCACCCCTCCACTTT
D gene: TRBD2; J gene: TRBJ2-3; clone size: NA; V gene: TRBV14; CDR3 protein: CASSQDGAGVTDTQYF; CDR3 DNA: TGTGCCAGCAGCCAAGACGGAGCGGGGGTCACAGATACGCAGTATTTT
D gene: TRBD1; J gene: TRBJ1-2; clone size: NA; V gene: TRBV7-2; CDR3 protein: CASSWGQNYGYTF; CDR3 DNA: TGTGCCAGCAGCTGGGGACAGAACTATGGCTACACCTTC
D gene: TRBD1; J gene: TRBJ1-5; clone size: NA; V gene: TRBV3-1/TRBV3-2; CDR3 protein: CASSLQGPHSNQPQHF; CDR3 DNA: TGTGCCAGCAGCCTACAGGGGCCTCATAGCAATCAGCCCCAGCATTTT